This T cell receptor beta chain was sequenced in a study of Graves' ophthalmopathy and Graves' hyperthyroidism. Amplified material comprised TCR beta CDR3 regions derived from RNA transcripts. First-round RT-PCR employed HTBI primers, with a second-round multiplex PCR after it. TCRdb redid the calling of the multiplex PCR reads with MiXCR, one entry per CDR3 protein. Among approximately 210,000 distinct CDR3 sequences listed, under 30% were seen once. Study-wide results and limits: This model predicted ophthalmopathy progression (sensitivity roughly 71%, specificity around 72%). Detected in blood as well were most expanded thyroid clonotypes with frequency above 0.001.

Each donor who had ophthalmopathy showed moderate-to-severe activity, a CAS of ≥3, a NOSPECS of ≥4, and a duration under 3 months. Someone took the PBMCs out of 10 ml of fresh peripheral blood. Many counts were recorded for this clonotype. Its specificity is not known. Trimming removed 0 bases from V and 3 bases from J, with 12 bases in between. The CDR3 contains 14 residues. Germline V gene sequence: CDR1 DFQATT, CDR2 SNEGSKA (reference sequence). The chain has TRBV20-1 and TRBJ2-7; possible D gene TRBD2, 5 bases. Sequencing used peripheral blood. The origin of this receptor is a man aged 50 or older with Graves' ophthalmopathy. CDR3 protein: CSARDPGKDYEQYF. The CDR3 DNA reads as TGCAGTGCTAGAGACCCCGGGAAGGACTACGAGCAGTACTTC.